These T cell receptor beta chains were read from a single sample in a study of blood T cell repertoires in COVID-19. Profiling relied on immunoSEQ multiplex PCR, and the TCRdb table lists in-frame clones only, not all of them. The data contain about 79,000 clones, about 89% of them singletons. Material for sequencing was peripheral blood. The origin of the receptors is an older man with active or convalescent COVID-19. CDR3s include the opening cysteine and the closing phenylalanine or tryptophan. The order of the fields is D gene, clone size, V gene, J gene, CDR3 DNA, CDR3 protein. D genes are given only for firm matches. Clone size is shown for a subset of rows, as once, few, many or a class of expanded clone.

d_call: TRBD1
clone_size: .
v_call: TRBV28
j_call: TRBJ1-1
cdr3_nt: TGTGCCAGCAGACCTACAGGGGGCTCACCTTGGGGCACTGAAGCTTTCTTT
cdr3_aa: CASRPTGGSPWGTEAFF

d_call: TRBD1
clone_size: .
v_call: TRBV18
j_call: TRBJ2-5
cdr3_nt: TGTGCCAGCTCACTAAACAGGGGTCGGGAGACCCAGTACTTC
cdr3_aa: CASSLNRGRETQYF

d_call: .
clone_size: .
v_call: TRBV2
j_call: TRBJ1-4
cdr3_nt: TGTGCCAGCAGTGAGTCCGGAAAACTGTTTTTT
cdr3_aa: CASSESGKLFF

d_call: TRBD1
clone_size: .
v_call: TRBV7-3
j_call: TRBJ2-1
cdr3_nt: TGTGCCAGCAGCTTGGGGTGGGACAGCTTTCGCCAGAGGATTCCTGAGCAGTTCTTC
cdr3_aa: CASSLGWDSFRQRIPEQFF

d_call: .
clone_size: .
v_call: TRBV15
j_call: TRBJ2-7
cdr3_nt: TGTGCCACCAGCAGCGTCGCCAGGACTGCCTACGAGCAGTACTTC
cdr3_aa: CATSSVARTAYEQYF

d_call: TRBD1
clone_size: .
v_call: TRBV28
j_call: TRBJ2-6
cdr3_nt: TGTGCCAGCAGTTCCTCGGGACAGGGGTTCGTGGGGGCCAACGTCCTGACTTTC
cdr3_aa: CASSSSGQGFVGANVLTF

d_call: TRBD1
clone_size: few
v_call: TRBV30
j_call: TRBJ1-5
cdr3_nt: TGTGCCTGGAGTCAGGGGGCGAAATTACAGCCCCAGCATTTT
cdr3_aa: CAWSQGAKLQPQHF

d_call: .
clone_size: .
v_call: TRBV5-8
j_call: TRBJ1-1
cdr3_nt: TGTGCCAGCAGCCGGGCCGGGGGACGGACTGAAGCTTTCTTT
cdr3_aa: CASSRAGGRTEAFF

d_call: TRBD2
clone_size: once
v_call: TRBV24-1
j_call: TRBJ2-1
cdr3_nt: TGTGCCACCAGTGAAGCGGCGGCGGGAGTGGAGTACAATGAGCAGTTCTTC
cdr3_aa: CATSEAAAGVEYNEQFF

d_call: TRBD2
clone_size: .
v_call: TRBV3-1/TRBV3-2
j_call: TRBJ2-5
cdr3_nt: TGTGCCAGCAGCCAAGGGGTTCTAGCGGGAGTAGGGACCCAGTACTTC
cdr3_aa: CASSQGVLAGVGTQYF

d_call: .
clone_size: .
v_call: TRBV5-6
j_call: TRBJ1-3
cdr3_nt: TGTGCCAGCAGCACCGGGGGACTTAACTCTGGAAACACCATATATTTT
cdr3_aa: CASSTGGLNSGNTIYF

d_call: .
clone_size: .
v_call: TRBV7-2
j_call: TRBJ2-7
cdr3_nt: TGTGCCAGCAGCTTTTGGGGGGAGAACGAGCAGTACTTC
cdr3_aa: CASSFWGENEQYF

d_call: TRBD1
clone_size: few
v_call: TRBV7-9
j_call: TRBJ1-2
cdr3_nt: TGTGCCAGCAGCTTAGGGACAGGGGTTATCGGGGCTAACTATGGCTACACCTTC
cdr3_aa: CASSLGTGVIGANYGYTF

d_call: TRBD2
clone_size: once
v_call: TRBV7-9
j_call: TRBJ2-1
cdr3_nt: TGTGCCAGCAGCCCAACTAGCGGGGCATCCTACAATGAGCAGTTCTTC
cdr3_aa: CASSPTSGASYNEQFF

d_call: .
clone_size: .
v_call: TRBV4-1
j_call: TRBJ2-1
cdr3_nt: TGCGCCAGCAGCCAAGATCGAAGCGGTTACAATGAGCAGTTCTTC
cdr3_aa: CASSQDRSGYNEQFF

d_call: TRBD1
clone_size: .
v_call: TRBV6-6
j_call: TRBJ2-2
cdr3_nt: TGTGCCAGCAGTTACTCGAGAGGACAGGGTGCCGGGGAGCTGTTTTTT
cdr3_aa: CASSYSRGQGAGELFF

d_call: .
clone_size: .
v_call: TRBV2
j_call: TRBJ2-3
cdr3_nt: TGTGCCAGCAGTGAAGTCGATGCAGGGCGGGGTCCAGATACGCAGTATTTT
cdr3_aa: CASSEVDAGRGPDTQYF

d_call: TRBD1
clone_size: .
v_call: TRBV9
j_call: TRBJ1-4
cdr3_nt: TGTGCCAGCAGCGTAGAAGGGACAGAGGATGAAAAACTGTTTTTT
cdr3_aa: CASSVEGTEDEKLFF

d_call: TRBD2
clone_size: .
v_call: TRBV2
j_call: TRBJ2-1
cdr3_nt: TGTGCCAGTGGGAGGGGTTCCTACAATGAGCAGTTCTTC
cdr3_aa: CASGRGSYNEQFF

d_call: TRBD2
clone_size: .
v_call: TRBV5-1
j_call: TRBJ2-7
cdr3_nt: TGCGCCAGCAGCTTGGAGGCGCGACTAGCGGGAGTGGAGCAGTACTTC
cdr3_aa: CASSLEARLAGVEQYF

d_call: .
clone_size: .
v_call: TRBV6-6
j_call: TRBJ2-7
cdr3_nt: TGTGCCAGCAGTTACGTAATGGAGGGGGCGAACGAGCAGTACTTC
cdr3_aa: CASSYVMEGANEQYF

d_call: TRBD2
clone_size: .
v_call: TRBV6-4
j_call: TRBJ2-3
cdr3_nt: TGTGCCAGCAGTGACCGCGGGGGAGCCACAGATACGCAGTATTTT
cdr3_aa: CASSDRGGATDTQYF

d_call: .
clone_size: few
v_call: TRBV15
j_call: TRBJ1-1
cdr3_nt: TGTGCCACCAGCCCCCGTCGGGGTAGGACTGAAGCTTTCTTT
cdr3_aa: CATSPRRGRTEAFF

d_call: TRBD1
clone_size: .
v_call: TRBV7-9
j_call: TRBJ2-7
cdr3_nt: TGTGCCAGCAGCATGACAGGGGCCTTAGCCGGGGCCTACGAGCAGTACTTC
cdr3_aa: CASSMTGALAGAYEQYF

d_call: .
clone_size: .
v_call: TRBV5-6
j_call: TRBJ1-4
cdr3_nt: TGTGCCAGCAGCTTGTTACAGGCTAATGAAAAACTGTTTTTT
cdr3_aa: CASSLLQANEKLFF

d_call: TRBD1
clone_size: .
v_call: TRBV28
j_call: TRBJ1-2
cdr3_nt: TGTGCCAGCAGTTTTCCGGGACAGGGCCCGAACTATGGCTACACCTTC
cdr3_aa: CASSFPGQGPNYGYTF

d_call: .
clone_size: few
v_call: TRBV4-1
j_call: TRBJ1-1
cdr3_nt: TGCGCCAGCAGCCAAGAAGGGGAAGGCGCCACTGAAGCTTTCTTT
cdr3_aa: CASSQEGEGATEAFF

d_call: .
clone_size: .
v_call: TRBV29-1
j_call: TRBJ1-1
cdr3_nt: TGCAGCGCCCGTAGACAGTCGAACACTGAAGCTTTCTTT
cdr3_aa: CSARRQSNTEAFF

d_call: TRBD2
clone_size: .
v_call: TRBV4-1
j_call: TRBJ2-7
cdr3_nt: TGCGCCAGCAGCCGTTTAGCGGGAGGGAAAATCGAGCAGTACTTC
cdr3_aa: CASSRLAGGKIEQYF

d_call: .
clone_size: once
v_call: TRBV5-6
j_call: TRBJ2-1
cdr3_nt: TGTGCCAGCAGCTTGGCCGTTTCCTACAATGAGCAGTTCTTC
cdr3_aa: CASSLAVSYNEQFF

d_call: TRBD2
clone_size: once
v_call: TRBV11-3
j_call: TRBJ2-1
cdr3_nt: TGTGCCAGCAGCTTAGGCCGGGGGGTCTACAATGAGCAGTTCTTC
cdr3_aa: CASSLGRGVYNEQFF

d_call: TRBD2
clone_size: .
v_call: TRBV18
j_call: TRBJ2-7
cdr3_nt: TGTGCCAGCTCACCAGCCATGGGACTAGCGGGAGTCGAGCAGTACTTC
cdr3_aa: CASSPAMGLAGVEQYF

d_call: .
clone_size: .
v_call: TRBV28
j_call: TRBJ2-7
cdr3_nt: TGTGCCAGCAGTTCCCCAAGTGGCGGGCGGGGCGAGCAGTACTTC
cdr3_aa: CASSSPSGGRGEQYF

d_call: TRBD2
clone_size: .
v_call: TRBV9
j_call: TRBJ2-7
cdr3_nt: TGTGCCAGCAGCACCGGGGCCCTAGCGGGAGGGCCTAGCGAGCAGTACTTC
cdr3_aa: CASSTGALAGGPSEQYF

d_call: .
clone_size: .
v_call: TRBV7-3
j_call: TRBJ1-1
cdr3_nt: TGTGCCAGCAGCTTAGGAGGGGCGAACACTGAAGCTTTCTTT
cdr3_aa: CASSLGGANTEAFF

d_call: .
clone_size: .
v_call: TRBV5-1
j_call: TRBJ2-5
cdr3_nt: TGCGCCAGCAGCTCCCAGGGTGGCGGCGAGACCCAGTACTTC
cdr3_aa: CASSSQGGGETQYF

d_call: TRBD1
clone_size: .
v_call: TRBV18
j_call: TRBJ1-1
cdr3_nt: TGTGCCAGCTCAAGACAGGGGGAGAACACTGAAGCTTTCTTT
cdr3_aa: CASSRQGENTEAFF

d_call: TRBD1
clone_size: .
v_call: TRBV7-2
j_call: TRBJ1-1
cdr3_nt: TGTGCCAGCAGCTTAATTTGGACAGGCACTGAAGCTTTCTTT
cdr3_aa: CASSLIWTGTEAFF

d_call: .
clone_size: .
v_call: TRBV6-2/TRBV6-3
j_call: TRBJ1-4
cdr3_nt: .
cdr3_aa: CASSYFSSVTLRKTVFF

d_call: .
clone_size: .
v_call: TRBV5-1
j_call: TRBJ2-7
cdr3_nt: TGCGCCAGCAGCCCACCCGGCTACGAGCAGTACTTC
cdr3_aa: CASSPPGYEQYF

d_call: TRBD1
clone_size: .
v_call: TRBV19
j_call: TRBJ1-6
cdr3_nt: TGTGCCAGTAGTATTTTAGGGGGCGATAATTCACCCCTCCACTTT
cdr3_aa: CASSILGGDNSPLHF

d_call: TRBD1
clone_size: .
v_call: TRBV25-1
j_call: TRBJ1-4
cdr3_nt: TGTGCCAGCAGTGACCTCCCACAGGGGAGTACTGAAAAACTGTTTTTT
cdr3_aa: CASSDLPQGSTEKLFF

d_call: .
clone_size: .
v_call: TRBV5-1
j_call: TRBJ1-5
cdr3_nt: TGCGCCAGGGGGTTTTGTCAGGGGTTGGATCGGCCCCAGCATTTT
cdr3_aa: CARGFCQGLDRPQHF

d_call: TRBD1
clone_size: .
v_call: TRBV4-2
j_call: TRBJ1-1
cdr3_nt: TGTGCCAGCAGCCAAGATCATAACAGGGGGTATGAAGCTTTCTTT
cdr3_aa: CASSQDHNRGYEAFF

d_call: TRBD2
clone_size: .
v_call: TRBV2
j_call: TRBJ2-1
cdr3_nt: TGTGCCAGCACCCAGCGGGAGACGACAAGTGAGCAGTTCTTC
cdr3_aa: CASTQRETTSEQFF

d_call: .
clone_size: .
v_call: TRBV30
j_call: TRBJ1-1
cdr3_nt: TGTGCCTGGATGGGTAGGGCAGGGACTGAAGCTTTCTTT
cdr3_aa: CAWMGRAGTEAFF

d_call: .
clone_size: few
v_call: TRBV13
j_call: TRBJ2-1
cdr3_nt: TGTGCCAGCAGCTCCCCTAGCGAGGGATCCTACAATGAGCAGTTCTTC
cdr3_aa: CASSSPSEGSYNEQFF

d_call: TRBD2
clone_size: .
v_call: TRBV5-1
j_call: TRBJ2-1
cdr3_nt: TGCGCCAGCAGCTTGGGACTAGCGGGAGCGGGGGAGCAGTTCTTC
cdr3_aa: CASSLGLAGAGEQFF

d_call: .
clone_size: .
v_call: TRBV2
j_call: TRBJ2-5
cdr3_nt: TGTGCCAGCAGCGTCGAGGCCCCGGGGTGGGAGACCCAGTACTTC
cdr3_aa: CASSVEAPGWETQYF

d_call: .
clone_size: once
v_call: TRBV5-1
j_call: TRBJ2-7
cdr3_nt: TGCGCCAGCAGCTGGGACACGGACTACGAGCAGTACTTC
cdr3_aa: CASSWDTDYEQYF